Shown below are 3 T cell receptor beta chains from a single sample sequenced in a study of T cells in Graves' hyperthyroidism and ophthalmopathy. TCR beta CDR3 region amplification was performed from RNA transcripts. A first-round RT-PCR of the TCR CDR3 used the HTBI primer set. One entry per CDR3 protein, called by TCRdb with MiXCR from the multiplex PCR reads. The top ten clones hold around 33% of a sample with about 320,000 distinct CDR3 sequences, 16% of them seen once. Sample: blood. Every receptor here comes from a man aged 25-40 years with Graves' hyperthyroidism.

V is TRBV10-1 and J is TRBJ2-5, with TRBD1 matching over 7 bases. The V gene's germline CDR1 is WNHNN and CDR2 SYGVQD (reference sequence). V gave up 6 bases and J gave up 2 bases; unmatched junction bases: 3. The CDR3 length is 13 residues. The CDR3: CASRTGAQETQYF. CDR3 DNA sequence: TGCGCCAGCAGAACAGGGGCGCAAGAGACCCAGTACTTC.

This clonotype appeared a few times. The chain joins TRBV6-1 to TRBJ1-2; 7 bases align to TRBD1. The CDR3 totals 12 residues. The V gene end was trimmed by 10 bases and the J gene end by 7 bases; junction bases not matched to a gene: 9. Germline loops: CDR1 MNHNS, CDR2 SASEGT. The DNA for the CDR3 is TGTGCCACGAAACAGGGGCAGGCTGGCTACACCTTC. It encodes CATKQGQAGYTF.

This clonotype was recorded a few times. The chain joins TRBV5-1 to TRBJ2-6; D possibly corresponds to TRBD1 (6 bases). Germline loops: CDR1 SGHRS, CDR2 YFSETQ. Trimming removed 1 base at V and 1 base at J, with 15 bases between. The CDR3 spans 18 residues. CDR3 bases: TGCGCCAGCAGCTTGAGCCCAGGGGTAGGATCTGGGGCCAACGTCCTGACTTTC. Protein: CASSLSPGVGSGANVLTF.